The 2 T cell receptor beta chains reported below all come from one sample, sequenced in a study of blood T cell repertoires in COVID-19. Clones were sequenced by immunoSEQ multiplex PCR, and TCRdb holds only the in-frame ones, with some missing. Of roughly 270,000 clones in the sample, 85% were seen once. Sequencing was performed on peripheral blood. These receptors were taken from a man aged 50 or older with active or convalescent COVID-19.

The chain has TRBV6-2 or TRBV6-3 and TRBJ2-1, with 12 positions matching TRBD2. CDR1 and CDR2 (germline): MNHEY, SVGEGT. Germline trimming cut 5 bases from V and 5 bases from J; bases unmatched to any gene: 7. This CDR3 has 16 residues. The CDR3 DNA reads TGTGCCAGCAGTAACCCTAGCGGGGGGGTTGACAATGAGCAGTTCTTC. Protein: CASSNPSGGVDNEQFF.

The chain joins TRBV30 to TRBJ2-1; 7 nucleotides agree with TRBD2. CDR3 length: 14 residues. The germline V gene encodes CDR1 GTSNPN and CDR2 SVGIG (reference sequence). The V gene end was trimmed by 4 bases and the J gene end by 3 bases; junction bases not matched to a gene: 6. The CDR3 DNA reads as TGTGCCTGGAAACGGAGCGGGGACTACAATGAGCAGTTCTTC. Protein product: CAWKRSGDYNEQFF.